Given below is one TCR beta chain in context. This sample is part of a study of blood T cell repertoires in COVID-19. Measured with immunoSEQ multiplex PCR; TCRdb has only the in-frame clones, and not every one. This repertoire shows some 380,000 clones, 90% found once; its top ten account for 6.5% to 7%. Germline CDR1 SGHTA, CDR2 FQGNSA. The CDR3 loop spans 14 amino acids. Trimming shortened V by 8 bases and J by 6 bases, and 19 bases separated the two germline ends. The chain employs TRBV7-2 and TRBJ1-2; D uncertain. The source is a man between 18 and 35 years old with active or convalescent COVID-19. Specimen: peripheral blood. CDR3 protein: CASPLYGRVDGYTF. CDR3 sequence (DNA): TGTGCCAGCCCTCTTTACGGGAGGGTGGATGGCTACACCTTC.